This record looks at one T cell receptor (beta chain) sequence and its context. Its cognate antigen is unknown. Time point: time of PML onset. CDR3 length: 10 amino acids. V was cut by 3 bases and J by 7 bases, with 6 bases left in between. Germline V gene lookup returns CDR1 DFQATT and CDR2 SNEGSKA (reference sequence). The data originate from a study of multiple sclerosis patients with progressive multifocal leukoencephalopathy. Overall study results and limits: Expanded clones at PML onset predated and persisted through natalizumab therapy.

The assay was immunoSEQ multiplex PCR, and TCRdb's table has in-frame clones only and misses some. The data contain roughly 34,000 clones, more than 85% of them singletons. The TCR was taken from a human donor with progressive multifocal leukoencephalopathy. J is TRBJ1-2 and V is TRBV20-1; D is undetermined. Sample: PBMCs, taken from a patient treated with natalizumab. Here the CDR3 DNA reads TGCAGTGCTAGGGCTGTTGGCTACACCTTC. The encoded protein is CSARAVGYTF.